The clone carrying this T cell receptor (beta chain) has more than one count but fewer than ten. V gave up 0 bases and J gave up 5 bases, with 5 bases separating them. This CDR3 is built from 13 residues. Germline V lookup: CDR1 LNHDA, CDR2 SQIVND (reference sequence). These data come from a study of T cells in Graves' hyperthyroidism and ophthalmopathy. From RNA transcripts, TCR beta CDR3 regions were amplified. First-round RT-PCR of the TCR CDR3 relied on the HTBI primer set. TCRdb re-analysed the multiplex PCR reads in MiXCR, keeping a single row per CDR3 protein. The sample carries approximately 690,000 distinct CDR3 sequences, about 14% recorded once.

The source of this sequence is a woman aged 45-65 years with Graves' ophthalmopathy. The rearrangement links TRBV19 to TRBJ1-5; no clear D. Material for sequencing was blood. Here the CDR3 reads CASSIEWDQPQHF. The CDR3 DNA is TGTGCCAGTAGTATAGAGTGGGATCAGCCCCAGCATTTT. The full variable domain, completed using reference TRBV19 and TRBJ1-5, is DGGITQSPKYLFRKEGQNVTLSCEQNLNHDAMYWYRQDPGQGLRLIYYSQIVNDFQKGDIAEGYSVSREKKESFPLTVTSAQKNPTAFYLCASSIEWDQPQHFGDGTRLSIL.